The rows below give T cell receptor beta chains drawn from one sample of a study of shared clonotypes between healthy human individuals. Only in-frame clones appear in the TCRdb table, and some are missing; sequencing was by immunoSEQ multiplex PCR. The table records approximately 1.5 million clones, around 98% of them present only once. Sequenced input: naive CD4+ T cells sorted from blood. These receptors were collected from a man aged 30 to 39 in good health. Each CDR3 is given with its conserved first and last residue. A D gene is named only where the DNA matches it firmly. Size values are once, few and many counts, or a class for expanded clones, and some rows have none.

d_call j_call clone_size v_call cdr3_aa cdr3_nt
- TRBJ2-7 - TRBV10-1 CASSESRSSYEQYF TGCGCCAGCAGTGAGTCTAGGAGCTCCTACGAGCAGTACTTC
- TRBJ1-5 - TRBV28 CASSPTGRSGQPQHF TGTGCCAGCAGCCCGACTGGGAGGAGTGGACAGCCCCAGCATTTT
TRBD2 TRBJ2-1 - TRBV7-2 CASSAIAGVPYNEQFF TGTGCCAGCAGCGCCATAGCGGGAGTCCCCTACAATGAGCAGTTCTTC
TRBD1 TRBJ1-3 - TRBV14 CASSHGQGLLGFSGNTIYF TGTGCCAGCAGCCATGGACAGGGCCTACTAGGCTTCTCTGGAAACACCATATATTTT
TRBD2 TRBJ2-2 - TRBV5-3 CARSSRLAGGPLDTGELFF TGTGCCAGAAGCTCCCGACTAGCGGGAGGGCCTTTGGACACCGGGGAGCTGTTTTTT
- TRBJ2-5 - TRBV5-1 CASSLLQGQETQYF TGCGCCAGCAGCTTGTTACAGGGACAAGAGACCCAGTACTTC
- TRBJ2-7 - TRBV7-8 CASSPLGGRLYEQYF TGTGCCAGCAGCCCTCTTGGGGGCCGACTCTACGAGCAGTACTTC
TRBD2 TRBJ2-4 - TRBV30 CAWRNKAGANIQYF TGTGCCTGGAGGAACAAGGCGGGAGCTAACATTCAGTACTTC
TRBD2 TRBJ2-7 - TRBV12-5 CASGLFRLGLAGDEQYF TGTGCTAGTGGTTTGTTCCGCCTGGGACTAGCGGGAGACGAGCAGTACTTC
- TRBJ2-7 - TRBV28 CASRPSSDPFYEQYF TGTGCCAGCAGACCATCTAGCGATCCCTTCTACGAGCAGTACTTC
TRBD1 TRBJ2-7 - TRBV10-3 CAIRDREAYEQYF TGTGCCATCAGGGACAGGGAAGCCTACGAGCAGTACTTC
- TRBJ2-5 - TRBV7-6 CASSWAVRQETQYF TGTGCCAGCAGCTGGGCGGTCCGCCAAGAGACCCAGTACTTC
- TRBJ1-1 - TRBV5-1 CASSLDGTVTWGSEAFF TGCGCCAGCAGCTTGGACGGTACAGTCACCTGGGGGTCTGAAGCTTTCTTT
- TRBJ2-7 once TRBV7-9 CASSLNYEQYF TGTGCCAGCAGTCTAAACTACGAGCAGTACTTC
- TRBJ2-7 - TRBV10-1 CASTPDRFSSYEQYF TGCGCCAGCACCCCTGACAGATTCAGCTCCTACGAGCAGTACTTC
- TRBJ2-3 - TRBV19 CASKVVSTDTQYF TGTGCCAGTAAAGTTGTCTCCACAGATACGCAGTATTTT
TRBD2 TRBJ2-7 once TRBV15 CATSRVRSRGGEQYF TGTGCCACCAGCAGAGTCAGGTCCCGCGGGGGCGAGCAGTACTTC
- TRBJ2-1 - TRBV29-1 CSVEVGAVYNEQFF TGCAGCGTTGAAGTCGGGGCAGTATACAATGAGCAGTTCTTC
TRBD1 TRBJ1-1 - TRBV27 CASKPGQRNTEAFF TGTGCCAGCAAACCGGGACAGAGGAACACTGAAGCTTTCTTT
TRBD1 TRBJ1-3 - TRBV7-6 CASSPLGGRGSSGNTIYF TGTGCCAGCAGCCCACTAGGGGGCCGGGGAAGCTCTGGAAACACCATATATTTT
- TRBJ1-4 - TRBV10-1 CASSEGGTNEKLFF TGCGCCAGCAGTGAGGGGGGGACGAATGAAAAACTGTTTTTT
TRBD2 TRBJ2-7 - TRBV30 CAWSGVILLLGTSGNHEQYF TGTGCCTGGAGTGGAGTTATCCTACTTCTTGGGACTAGCGGGAACCACGAGCAGTACTTC
TRBD1 TRBJ2-7 - TRBV18 CASSLRTGTTYEQYF TGTGCCAGCTCACTTCGGACAGGAACCACCTACGAGCAGTACTTC
TRBD2 TRBJ2-4 - TRBV5-4 CASSPGLAGVRDIQYF TGTGCCAGCAGCCCGGGACTAGCGGGAGTTCGGGACATTCAGTACTTC
TRBD2 TRBJ2-7 - TRBV5-4 CASSLLASGMNEQYF TGTGCCAGCAGCTTGTTGGCTAGCGGGATGAACGAGCAGTACTTC
- TRBJ2-2 - TRBV7-9 CASSLDGGSSPTGELFF TGTGCCAGCAGCTTAGACGGTGGCTCTTCTCCAACCGGGGAGCTGTTTTTT
TRBD1 TRBJ1-1 - TRBV7-3 CASSFDRENTEAFF TGTGCCAGCAGCTTCGACAGGGAGAACACTGAAGCTTTCTTT
- TRBJ2-2 once TRBV5-1 CASSLFPSKGGELFF TGCGCCAGCAGCTTGTTCCCTAGTAAAGGCGGGGAGCTGTTTTTT
- TRBJ2-2 - TRBV5-1 CASSLLQGNTGELFF TGCGCCAGCAGCTTGTTGCAGGGGAACACCGGGGAGCTGTTTTTT
- TRBJ1-3 - TRBV6-5 CASSQRSGLRNTIYF TGTGCCAGCAGTCAACGATCAGGGTTGCGAAACACCATATATTTT
- TRBJ1-5 - TRBV30 CAWSVGPVGNQPQHF TGTGCCTGGAGTGTAGGGCCAGTAGGCAATCAGCCCCAGCATTTT
TRBD2 TRBJ2-2 - TRBV19 CASSLGLAGLTGGELFF TGTGCCAGTAGTCTGGGACTAGCGGGATTAACTGGCGGGGAGCTGTTTTTT
- TRBJ2-2 - TRBV14 CASSPPRGELFF TGTGCCAGCAGCCCCCCCCGGGGGGAGCTGTTTTTT
- TRBJ2-5 - TRBV11-2 CASSRTPLETQYF TGTGCCAGCAGCCGTACCCCCTTAGAGACCCAGTACTTC
TRBD2 TRBJ2-5 - TRBV5-1 CASRRRLAAQETQYF TGCGCCAGCCGACGGCGTCTAGCGGCCCAAGAGACCCAGTACTTC
TRBD2 TRBJ2-6 - TRBV7-9 CASRIGLAGPGANVLTF TGTGCCAGCAGAATAGGACTAGCGGGACCTGGGGCCAACGTCCTGACTTTC
- TRBJ1-2 - TRBV2 CASRDNNYGYTF TGTGCCAGCAGGGACAATAACTATGGCTACACCTTC
TRBD1 TRBJ2-3 - TRBV2 CASSHQFRDRVSGDTQYF TGTGCCAGCAGTCATCAATTTCGGGACAGGGTCTCCGGAGATACGCAGTATTTT
TRBD2 TRBJ2-7 - TRBV7-2 CASSRLAGVIEQYF TGTGCCAGCAGCAGACTAGCGGGAGTTATCGAGCAGTACTTC
TRBD1 TRBJ2-2 - TRBV5-1 CASSLGTGYTGELFF TGCGCCAGCAGCTTGGGGACAGGGTATACCGGGGAGCTGTTTTTT